This T cell receptor (beta chain) was sequenced during a study of shared clonotypes between healthy human individuals. Profiled with immunoSEQ multiplex PCR; TCRdb holds only in-frame clones, not every one. The data show roughly 2.5 million clones, 90% to 95% seen once. From germline, CDR1 is SGHRS and CDR2 YFSETQ. V trimming: 3 bases; J trimming: 7 bases; junction bases outside the gene matches: 14. The CDR3 contains 18 residues. Each donor was a Caucasian adult residing in Nashville, Tennessee. The sample consisted of naive CD4+ T cells sorted from blood. Subset described: CD45RA+ positively selected. V is TRBV5-1 and J is TRBJ1-5; TRBD1 aligns across 12 bases. The receptor was derived from a man younger than 35 in good health. The DNA of the CDR3 is TGCGCCAGCAGCTACGGGACAGGGGGCCCCGGCGGCGACCAGCCCCAGCATTTT. It encodes CASSYGTGGPGGDQPQHF.